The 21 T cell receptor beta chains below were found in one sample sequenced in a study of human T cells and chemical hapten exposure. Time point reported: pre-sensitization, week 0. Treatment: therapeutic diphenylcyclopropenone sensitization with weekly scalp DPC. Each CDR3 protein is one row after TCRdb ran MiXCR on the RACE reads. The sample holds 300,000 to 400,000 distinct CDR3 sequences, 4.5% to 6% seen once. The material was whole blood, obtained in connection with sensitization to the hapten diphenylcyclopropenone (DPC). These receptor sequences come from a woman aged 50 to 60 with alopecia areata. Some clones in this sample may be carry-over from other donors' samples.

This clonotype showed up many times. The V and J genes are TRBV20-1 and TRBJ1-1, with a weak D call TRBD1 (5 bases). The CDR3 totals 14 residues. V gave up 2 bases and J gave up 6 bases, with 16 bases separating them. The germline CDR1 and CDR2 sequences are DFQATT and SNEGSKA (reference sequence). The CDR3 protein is CSARRWGGAAEAFF. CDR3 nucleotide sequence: TGCAGTGCTAGACGCTGGGGAGGGGCGGCTGAAGCTTTCTTT.

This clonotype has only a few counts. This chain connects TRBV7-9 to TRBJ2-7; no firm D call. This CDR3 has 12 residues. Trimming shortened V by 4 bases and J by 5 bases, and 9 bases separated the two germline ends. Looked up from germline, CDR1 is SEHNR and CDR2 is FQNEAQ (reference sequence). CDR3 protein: CASSSPEHEQYF. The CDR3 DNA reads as TGTGCCAGCAGCTCCCCCGAGCACGAGCAGTACTTC.

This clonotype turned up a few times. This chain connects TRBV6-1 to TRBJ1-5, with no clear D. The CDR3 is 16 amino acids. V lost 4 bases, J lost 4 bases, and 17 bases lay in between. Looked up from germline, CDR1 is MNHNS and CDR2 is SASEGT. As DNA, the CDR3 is TGTGCCAGCAGTGGAACGAGTCCCCTGGGAAATCAGCCCCAGCATTTT. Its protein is CASSGTSPLGNQPQHF.

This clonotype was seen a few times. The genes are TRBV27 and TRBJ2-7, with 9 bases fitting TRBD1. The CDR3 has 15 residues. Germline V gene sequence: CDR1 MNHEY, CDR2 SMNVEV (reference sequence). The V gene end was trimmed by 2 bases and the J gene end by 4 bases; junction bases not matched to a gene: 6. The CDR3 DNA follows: TGTGCCAGCAGTTTAGGGACAGGGCAAGAGTACGAGCAGTACTTC. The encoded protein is CASSLGTGQEYEQYF.

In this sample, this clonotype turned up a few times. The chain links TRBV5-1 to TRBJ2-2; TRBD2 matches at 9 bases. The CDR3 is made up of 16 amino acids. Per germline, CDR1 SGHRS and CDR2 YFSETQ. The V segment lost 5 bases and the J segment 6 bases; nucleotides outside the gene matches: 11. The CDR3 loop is CASSQSLAGPAGELFF. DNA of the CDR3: TGCGCCAGCAGTCAGAGTCTAGCGGGACCCGCCGGGGAGCTGTTTTTT.

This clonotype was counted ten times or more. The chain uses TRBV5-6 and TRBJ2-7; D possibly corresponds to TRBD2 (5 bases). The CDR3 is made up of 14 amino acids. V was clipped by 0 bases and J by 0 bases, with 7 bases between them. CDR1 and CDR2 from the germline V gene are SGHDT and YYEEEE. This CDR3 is CASSLGAGSYEQYF. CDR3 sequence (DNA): TGTGCCAGCAGCTTGGGGGCGGGCTCCTACGAGCAGTACTTC.

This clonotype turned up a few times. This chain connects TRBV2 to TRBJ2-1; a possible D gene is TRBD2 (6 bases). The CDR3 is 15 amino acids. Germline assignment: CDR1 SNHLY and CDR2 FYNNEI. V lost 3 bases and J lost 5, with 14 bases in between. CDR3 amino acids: CASSDVAGLNNEQFF. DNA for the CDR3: TGTGCCAGCAGTGATGTGGCGGGGCTGAACAATGAGCAGTTCTTC.

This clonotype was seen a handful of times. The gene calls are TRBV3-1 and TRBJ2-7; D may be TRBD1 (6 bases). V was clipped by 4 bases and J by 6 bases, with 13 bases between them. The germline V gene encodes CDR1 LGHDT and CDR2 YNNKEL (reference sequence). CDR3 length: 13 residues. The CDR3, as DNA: TGTGCCAGCAGCCCCAGTACAGGGCGCGAGCAGTACTTC. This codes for CASSPSTGREQYF.

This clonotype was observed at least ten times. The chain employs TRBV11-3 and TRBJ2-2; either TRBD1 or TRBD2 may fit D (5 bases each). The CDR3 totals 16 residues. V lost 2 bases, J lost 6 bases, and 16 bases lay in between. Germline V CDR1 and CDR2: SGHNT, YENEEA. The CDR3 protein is CASSLRGVGAAGELFF. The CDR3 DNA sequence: TGTGCCAGCAGCTTAAGAGGGGTAGGGGCCGCCGGGGAGCTGTTTTTT. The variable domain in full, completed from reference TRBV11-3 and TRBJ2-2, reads EAGVVQSPRYKIIEKKQPVAFWCNPISGHNTLYWYLQNLGQGPELLIRYENEEAVDDSQLPKDRFSAERLKGVDSTLKIQPAELGDSAVYLCASSLRGVGAAGELFFGEGSRLTVL.

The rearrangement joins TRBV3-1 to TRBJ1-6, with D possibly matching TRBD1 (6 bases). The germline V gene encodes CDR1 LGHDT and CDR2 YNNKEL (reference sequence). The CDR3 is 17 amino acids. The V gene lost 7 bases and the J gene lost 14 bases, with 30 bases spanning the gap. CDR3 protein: CASTLGGGARWDRALHF. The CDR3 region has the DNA TGTGCCAGCACCCTCGGCGGGGGGGCACGGTGGGATAGGGCCCTCCACTTT.

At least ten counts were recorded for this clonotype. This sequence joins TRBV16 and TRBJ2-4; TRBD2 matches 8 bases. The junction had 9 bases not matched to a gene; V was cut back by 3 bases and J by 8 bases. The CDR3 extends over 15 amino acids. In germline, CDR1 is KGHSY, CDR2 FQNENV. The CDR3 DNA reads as TGTGCCAGCAGCCACCCACTAGCGGCGGCTGACATTCAGTACTTC. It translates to CASSHPLAAADIQYF. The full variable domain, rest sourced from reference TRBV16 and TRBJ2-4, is GEEVAQTPKHLVRGEGQKAKLYCAPIKGHSYVFWYQQVLKNEFKFLISFQNENVFDETGMPKERFSAKCLPNSPCSLEIQATKLEDSAVYFCASSHPLAAADIQYFGAGTRLSVL.

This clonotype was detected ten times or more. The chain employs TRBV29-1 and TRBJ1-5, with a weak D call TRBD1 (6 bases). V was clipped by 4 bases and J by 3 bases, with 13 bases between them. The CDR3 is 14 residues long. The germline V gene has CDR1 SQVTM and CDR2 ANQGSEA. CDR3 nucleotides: TGCAGCGTTGGGGGGGGGCAGGACAATCAGCCCCAGCATTTT. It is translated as CSVGGGQDNQPQHF.

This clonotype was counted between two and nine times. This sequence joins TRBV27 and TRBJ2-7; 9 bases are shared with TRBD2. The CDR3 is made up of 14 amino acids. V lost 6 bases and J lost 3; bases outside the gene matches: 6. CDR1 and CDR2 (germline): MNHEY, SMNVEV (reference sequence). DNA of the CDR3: TGTGCCAGCAGCTCCGGGACTAGCCTCTACGAGCAGTACTTC. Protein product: CASSSGTSLYEQYF.

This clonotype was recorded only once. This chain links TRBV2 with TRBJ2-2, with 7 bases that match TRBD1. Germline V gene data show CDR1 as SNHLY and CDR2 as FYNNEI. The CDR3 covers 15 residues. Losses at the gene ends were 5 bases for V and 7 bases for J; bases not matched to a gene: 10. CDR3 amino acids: CASSSQQGRGGELFF. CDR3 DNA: TGTGCCAGCAGTTCCCAACAGGGGAGAGGCGGGGAGCTGTTTTTT.

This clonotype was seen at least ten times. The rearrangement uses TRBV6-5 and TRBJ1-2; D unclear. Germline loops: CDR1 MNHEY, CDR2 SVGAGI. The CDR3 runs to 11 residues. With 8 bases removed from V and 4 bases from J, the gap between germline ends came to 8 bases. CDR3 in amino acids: CASWALYGYTF. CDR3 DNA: TGTGCCAGCTGGGCGCTCTATGGCTACACCTTC.

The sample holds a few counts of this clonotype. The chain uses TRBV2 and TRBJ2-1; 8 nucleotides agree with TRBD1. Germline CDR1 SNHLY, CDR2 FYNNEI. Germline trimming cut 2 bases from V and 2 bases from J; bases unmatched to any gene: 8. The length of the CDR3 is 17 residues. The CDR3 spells CASSENVDRGTYNEQFF. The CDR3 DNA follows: TGTGCCAGCAGTGAAAATGTTGACAGGGGAACCTACAATGAGCAGTTCTTC.

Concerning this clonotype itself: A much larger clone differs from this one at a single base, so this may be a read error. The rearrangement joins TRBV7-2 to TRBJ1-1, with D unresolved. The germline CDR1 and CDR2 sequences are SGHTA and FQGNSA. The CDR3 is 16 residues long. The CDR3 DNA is TGTGCCACCAGCCCACTTGTGGCAGTGGTTAACACTGAAGCTTTCTTT. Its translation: CATSPLVAVVNTEAFF.

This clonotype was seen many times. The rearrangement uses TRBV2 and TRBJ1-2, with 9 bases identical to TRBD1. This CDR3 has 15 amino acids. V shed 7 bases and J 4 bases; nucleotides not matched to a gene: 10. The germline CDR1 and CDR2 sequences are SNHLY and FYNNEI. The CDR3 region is CASTPTRQGGYGYTF. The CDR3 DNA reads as TGTGCCAGCACCCCCACAAGACAGGGGGGCTATGGCTACACCTTC.

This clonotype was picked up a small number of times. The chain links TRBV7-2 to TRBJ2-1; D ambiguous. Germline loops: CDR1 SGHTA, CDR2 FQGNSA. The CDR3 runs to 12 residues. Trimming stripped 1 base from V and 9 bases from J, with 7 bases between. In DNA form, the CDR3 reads TGTGCCAGCAGCTTAGATCTGGGTGAGCAGTTCTTC. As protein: CASSLDLGEQFF.

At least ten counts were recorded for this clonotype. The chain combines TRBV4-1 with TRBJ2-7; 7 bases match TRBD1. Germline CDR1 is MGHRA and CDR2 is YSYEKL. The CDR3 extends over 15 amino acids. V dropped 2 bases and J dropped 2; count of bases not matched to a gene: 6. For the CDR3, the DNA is TGCGCCAGCAGCCAATTCCCGACAGGGACCTACGAGCAGTACTTC. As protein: CASSQFPTGTYEQYF.

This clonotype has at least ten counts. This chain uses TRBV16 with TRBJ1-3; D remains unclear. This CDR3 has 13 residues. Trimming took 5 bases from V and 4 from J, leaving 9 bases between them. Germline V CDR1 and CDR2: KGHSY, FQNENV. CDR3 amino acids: CASSGLQGNTIYF. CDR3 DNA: TGTGCCAGCAGCGGGCTCCAGGGAAACACCATATATTTT. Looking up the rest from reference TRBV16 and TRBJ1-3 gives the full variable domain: GEEVAQTPKHLVRGEGQKAKLYCAPIKGHSYVFWYQQVLKNEFKFLISFQNENVFDETGMPKERFSAKCLPNSPCSLEIQATKLEDSAVYFCASSGLQGNTIYFGEGSWLTVV.